This T cell receptor beta chain was sequenced in a study of early T cells in non-severe SARS-CoV-2 infection. Germline CDR1 SNHLY, CDR2 FYNNEI. V lost 11 bases and J 4 bases, leaving 18 bases between the germline ends. This CDR3 is built from 13 residues. This clonotype was detected many times. One entry per CDR3 protein results from TCRdb running MiXCR on the 5' RACE reads. This table holds around 110,000 distinct CDR3 sequences, around 10% found once. This chain connects TRBV2 to TRBJ2-7, with D hard to call. This receptor was taken from an adult who was a healthcare worker with PCR-confirmed SARS-CoV-2 infection or an uninfected control (not recorded which). The source material was whole blood. The chain's CDR3 is CAQADGAVYEQYF. CDR3 bases: TGTGCCCAGGCGGACGGAGCTGTTTACGAGCAGTACTTC.